The 27 T cell receptor beta chains reported below all come from one sample, sequenced in a study of cytomegalovirus exposure and HLA in healthy donors. The PCR was carried out with 60 Vbeta primers and 13 Jbeta primers. Method: immunoSEQ multiplex PCR; TCRdb's copy keeps in-frame clones and lacks some. The data show some 110,000 clones, with around three fifths seen just once and 8% to 9% held by the top ten. Input material: PBMCs. These receptors originate from a woman aged 40-49 years in good health and CMV-seropositive.

This chain connects TRBV28 to TRBJ1-1, with D uncertain. The V end lost 7 bases, the J end lost 1 base, and 4 bases lay between the germline ends. The CDR3 length is 11 residues. The germline CDR1 and CDR2 sequences are MDHEN and SYDVKM. CDR3 in DNA: TGTGCCAGCATCCGGAACACTGAAGCTTTCTTT. This encodes CASIRNTEAFF.

This clone has just a few counts. The rearrangement joins TRBV2 to TRBJ2-7; 13 positions agree with TRBD2. In germline, CDR1 is SNHLY, CDR2 FYNNEI. V was pared by 8 bases and J by 6 bases, with 28 bases of the junction left unmatched. This CDR3 has 21 residues. The CDR3 spells CASHGLEAQLAGGRNVCEQYF. The CDR3 bases are TGTGCCAGCCACGGTCTTGAAGCCCAACTAGCGGGGGGGCGGAATGTTTGCGAGCAGTACTTC.

The chain has TRBV7-9 and TRBJ2-5; possibly TRBD2 for D (6 bases). CDR3 length equals 13 residues. V gave up 3 bases and J gave up 6 bases, with 11 bases separating them. CDR1 and CDR2 (germline): SEHNR, FQNEAQ (reference sequence). The CDR3 DNA reads TGTGCCAGCAGCTTTGGAGGGCCGAAGACCCAGTACTTC. The encoded protein is CASSFGGPKTQYF.

Of note for this clone: Additional DNA sequences in this sample encode the identical CDR3. V gene TRBV19 combines with J gene TRBJ1-5; 10 nucleotides agree with TRBD1. The J segment lost 4 bases and the V segment lost 5 bases, leaving 5 bases of the junction unmatched. In germline, CDR1 is LNHDA, CDR2 SQIVND (reference sequence). This CDR3 has 15 residues. The CDR3 sequence is CASSPPGQGNQPQHF. CDR3 DNA sequence: TGTGCCAGTAGTCCCCCGGGACAGGGGAATCAGCCCCAGCATTTT.

The CDR3 DNA sequence: TGTGCCAGCACGACTAGCGGGGAAGTAGATACGCAGTATTTT. Its protein is CASTTSGEVDTQYF. The chain couples TRBV11-3 to TRBJ2-3, with 11 positions matching TRBD2. Germline V CDR1 and CDR2: SGHNT, YENEEA. The CDR3 runs to 14 residues. The V segment lost 7 bases and the J segment 5 bases; nucleotides outside the gene matches: 5.

The chain is built from TRBV9 and TRBJ2-2; TRBD1 aligns across 7 bases. The length of the CDR3 is 14 residues. Germline V gene lookup returns CDR1 SGDLS and CDR2 YYNGEE. V trimming: 3 bases; J trimming: 3 bases; junction bases outside the gene matches: 2. As DNA, the CDR3 is TGTGCCAGCAGCGCAGACAGGGACACCGGGGAGCTGTTTTTT. Amino acid sequence: CASSADRDTGELFF.

This clone was detected only a few times. The CDR3, as DNA: TGTGCCACCTCGGACACCTATGGCTACACCTTC. This codes for CATSDTYGYTF. This rearrangement joins TRBV6-6 to TRBJ1-2; D might be TRBD1 (5 bases). V gave up 10 bases and J gave up 4 bases, with 10 bases separating them. CDR3 size: 11 residues. Germline values: CDR1 MNHNY, CDR2 SVGAGI (reference sequence).

DNA for the CDR3: TGTGCCAGCAGCTTAGGCAGGGGGCGCGATGAAAAACTGTTTTTT. This sequence encodes CASSLGRGRDEKLFF. The chain is built from TRBV13 and TRBJ1-4; 8 positions agree with TRBD1. The germline V gene encodes CDR1 PRHDT and CDR2 FYEKMQ (reference sequence). The V segment lost 0 bases and the J segment 6 bases; nucleotides outside the gene matches: 3. This CDR3 is built from 15 residues.

This chain's CDR3 is CASSPGGAWEQYF. The CDR3 DNA is TGTGCCAGCAGTCCAGGGGGCGCATGGGAGCAGTACTTC. The chain is built from TRBV28 and TRBJ2-7; 8 bases agree with TRBD1. Germline loops: CDR1 MDHEN, CDR2 SYDVKM. Trimming cost V 5 bases and J 7 bases; bases outside gene matches: 7. The CDR3 extends over 13 amino acids. Full variable domain (rest looked up from reference TRBV28 and TRBJ2-7): DVKVTQSSRYLVKRTGEKVFLECVQDMDHENMFWYRQDPGLGLRLIYFSYDVKMKEKGDIPEGYSVSREKKERFSLILESASTNQTSMYLCASSPGGAWEQYFGPGTRLTVT.

This chain links TRBV10-3 with TRBJ2-5; 7 bases line up with TRBD2. V shed 3 bases and J 5 bases; nucleotides not matched to a gene: 6. The CDR3 is 14 amino acids. Germline assignment: CDR1 ENHRY and CDR2 SYGVKD. The DNA for the CDR3 is TGTGCCATCAGTGAAATCGGACTAGATGAGACCCAGTACTTC. This gives the protein CAISEIGLDETQYF.

This clone was observed a handful of times. The chain couples TRBV30 to TRBJ2-7; tentative D call: TRBD1 (6 bases). The CDR3 has 13 amino acids. With 3 bases removed from V and 0 bases from J, the gap between germline ends came to 9 bases. Germline CDR1 and CDR2: GTSNPN and SVGIG (reference sequence). CDR3 DNA sequence: TGTGCCTGGAGCCAGGGGAACTCCTACGAGCAGTACTTC. Its translation is CAWSQGNSYEQYF. Full variable domain (outside the CDR3, taken from reference TRBV30 and TRBJ2-7): SQTIHQWPATLVQPVGSPLSLECTVEGTSNPNLYWYRQAAGRGLQLLFYSVGIGQISSEVPQNLSASRPQDRQFILSSKKLLLSDSGFYLCAWSQGNSYEQYFGPGTRLTVT.

This rearrangement joins TRBV10-1 to TRBJ2-7; 8 bases match TRBD2. CDR3 length equals 13 residues. The germline V gene encodes CDR1 WNHNN and CDR2 SYGVQD (reference sequence). V shed 4 bases, J shed 4 bases, and the junction held 3 bases outside the gene matches. For the CDR3, the DNA is TGCGCCAGCAGTGGGGGCGGGAGGTACGAGCAGTACTTC. The encoded protein is CASSGGGRYEQYF.

The chain uses TRBV6-1 and TRBJ1-2, with a possible D match to TRBD1 (6 bases). The V end lost 6 bases, the J end lost 4 bases, and 12 bases lay between the germline ends. The CDR3 spans 13 residues. Germline-derived CDR1 and CDR2 are MNHNS and SASEGT. The CDR3 here is CASSEGDGYGYTF. CDR3 DNA sequence: TGTGCCAGCAGCGAGGGGGACGGCTATGGCTACACCTTC.

V usage is TRBV6-5 and J usage is TRBJ2-7, with D maybe TRBD1 (6 bases). The CDR3 loop spans 16 amino acids. Germline lookup yields CDR1 MNHEY and CDR2 SVGAGI. V was trimmed by 0 bases and J by 3 bases, leaving 15 bases between them. CDR3 in amino acids: CASSYSLPGQNYEQYF. The CDR3, as DNA: TGTGCCAGCAGTTACTCCCTACCGGGACAAAACTACGAGCAGTACTTC.

This clone turned up a few times. The chain has TRBV7-2 and TRBJ2-1, with D uncertain. The V gene lost 2 bases and the J gene lost 4 bases, with 6 bases spanning the gap. Per the germline V gene, CDR1 is SGHTA and CDR2 is FQGNSA. The CDR3 runs to 13 residues. The CDR3 sequence is CASSLNRYNEQFF. In nucleotides, the CDR3 is TGTGCCAGCAGCTTAAATCGTTACAATGAGCAGTTCTTC.

The chain carries TRBV2 and TRBJ1-2; 8 bases are a match to TRBD1. Trimming cost V 6 bases and J 4 bases; bases outside gene matches: 7. The CDR3 runs to 14 residues. Germline V gene lookup returns CDR1 SNHLY and CDR2 FYNNEI. The CDR3 here is CASRGDRRVYGYTF. As DNA, the CDR3 is TGTGCCAGCAGGGGGGACAGGCGGGTCTATGGCTACACCTTC.

The V gene is TRBV7-3, the J gene TRBJ2-2, with D tentatively TRBD1 (5 bases). In germline, CDR1 is SGHTA, CDR2 FQGTGA. The CDR3 spans 14 residues. Trimming pared 5 bases from V and 2 bases from J, leaving 9 bases between. Written as DNA, the CDR3 is TGTGCCAGCAGCCCCGACAGAAACACCGGGGAGCTGTTTTTT. Amino acids: CASSPDRNTGELFF.

This clone was seen a handful of times. This chain joins TRBV5-6 and TRBJ2-7; 10 bases align to TRBD2. V trimming: 0 bases; J trimming: 3 bases; junction bases outside the gene matches: 15. This CDR3 has 19 residues. Per germline, CDR1 SGHDT and CDR2 YYEEEE. Here the CDR3 DNA reads TGTGCCAGCAGCTTGGGCCGTGGGACAGAGGGACTAGCGATCTACGAGCAGTACTTC. This codes for CASSLGRGTEGLAIYEQYF. Full variable domain (outside the CDR3, taken from reference TRBV5-6 and TRBJ2-7): DAGVTQSPTHLIKTRGQQVTLRCSPKSGHDTVSWYQQALGQGPQFIFQYYEEEERQRGNFPDRFSGHQFPNYSSELNVNALLLGDSALYLCASSLGRGTEGLAIYEQYFGPGTRLTVT.

The CDR3 DNA follows: TGTGCTAGTGGTTTGGGACAGGGAATAATGAACACTGAAGCTTTCTTT. Its translation is CASGLGQGIMNTEAFF. The chain employs TRBV12-5 and TRBJ1-1, with 7 bases fitting TRBD1. The CDR3 contains 16 residues. V gave up 1 base and J gave up 0 bases; unmatched junction bases: 5. Germline V CDR1 and CDR2: LGHNT, FRNRAP.

Comments on this clone: The sample contains more than one DNA sequence encoding this CDR3. This chain links TRBV5-1 with TRBJ2-7; no clear D. In germline, CDR1 is SGHRS, CDR2 YFSETQ. The V and J ends lost 0 bases and 4 bases respectively, with 5 bases between them. The CDR3 extends over 12 amino acids. As DNA, the CDR3 is TGCGCCAGCAGCTTGGATCGGTACGAGCAGTACTTC. Amino acids: CASSLDRYEQYF.

This chain joins TRBV5-4 and TRBJ1-6; possible D gene TRBD1, 6 bases. Germline values: CDR1 SGHNT, CDR2 YYREEE (reference sequence). The CDR3 extends over 16 amino acids. Trimming removed 2 bases at V and 7 bases at J, with 16 bases between. This CDR3 reads CASSFETGQGNSPLHF. The CDR3 DNA reads as TGTGCCAGCAGCTTCGAAACAGGGCAGGGGAATTCACCCCTCCACTTT.

This chain uses TRBV2 with TRBJ2-7; 10 bases are a match to TRBD2. In germline, CDR1 is SNHLY, CDR2 FYNNEI. This CDR3 contains 15 residues. V lost 3 bases, J lost 7 bases, and 9 bases stayed unmatched. The CDR3 region is CASSEGTSEIGEQYF. The CDR3 DNA reads as TGTGCCAGCAGTGAGGGGACTAGCGAGATCGGGGAGCAGTACTTC.

Only a few counts were recorded for this clone. This chain connects TRBV28 to TRBJ1-5; a possible D gene is TRBD1 (5 bases). Trimming pared 10 bases from V and 2 bases from J, leaving 12 bases between. The CDR3 has 13 residues. Per the germline V gene, CDR1 is MDHEN and CDR2 is SYDVKM. In DNA, the CDR3 is TGTGCCACTCTGGTCAGGGGCAATCAGCCCCAGCATTTT. Encoded protein: CATLVRGNQPQHF.

In its sample, this clone was seen a few times. The chain is built from TRBV30 and TRBJ1-1, with a tentative D call TRBD1 (5 bases). V shed 1 base and J shed 1 base, with 7 bases lying between them. This CDR3 has 13 residues. CDR1 GTSNPN and CDR2 SVGIG come from the germline V gene (reference sequence). The DNA of the CDR3 is TGTGCCTGGAGTGGGACACCGAACACTGAAGCTTTCTTT. Protein sequence: CAWSGTPNTEAFF. Full variable domain (remainder filled in from reference TRBV30 and TRBJ1-1): SQTIHQWPATLVQPVGSPLSLECTVEGTSNPNLYWYRQAAGRGLQLLFYSVGIGQISSEVPQNLSASRPQDRQFILSSKKLLLSDSGFYLCAWSGTPNTEAFFGQGTRLTVV.

V is TRBV9 and J is TRBJ2-3; 9 positions agree with TRBD1. Germline assignment: CDR1 SGDLS and CDR2 YYNGEE. With 2 bases clipped from V and 4 bases from J, the junction kept 5 bases outside the gene matches. The CDR3 is made up of 15 amino acids. The CDR3 here is CASSVGDREADTQYF. CDR3 DNA sequence: TGTGCCAGCAGCGTGGGGGACAGGGAGGCAGATACGCAGTATTTT.

The rearrangement joins TRBV4-2 to TRBJ2-1, with TRBD1 matching 8 bases. Per germline, CDR1 LGHNA and CDR2 YNFKEQ. This CDR3 spans 17 amino acids. Trimming took 0 bases from V and 9 from J; bases not matched to a gene: 13. The CDR3, as DNA: TGTGCCAGCAGCCAAGATGGAGACAGGGGCTCGGGGGCTGAGCAGTTCTTC. This gives the protein CASSQDGDRGSGAEQFF.

This chain connects TRBV7-6 to TRBJ2-2; D is possibly TRBD2 (5 bases). With 4 bases removed from V and 1 base from J, the gap between germline ends came to 16 bases. The CDR3 runs 17 residues. The germline CDR1 and CDR2 sequences are SGHVS and FNYEAQ. The CDR3 bases are TGTGCCAGCAGCTATCTCAGCGGAACCAAGAACACCGGGGAGCTGTTTTTT. This encodes CASSYLSGTKNTGELFF.